The present T cell receptor beta chain was sequenced within a study of long-term antiretroviral therapy in people with HIV. The study's findings and limits: Dominating the repertoire at all time points were the clones that expanded before ART.

This CDR3 comprises 11 residues. With V trimmed by 0 bases and J by 12 bases, 5 bases remained unmatched. Germline V CDR1 and CDR2: DFQATT, SNEGSKA (reference sequence). About this clone itself: Its antigen is still unknown.

Survey-level immunoSEQ v3.0 assays were run. The assay was immunoSEQ multiplex PCR, and TCRdb's table has in-frame clones only and misses some. The sample lists about 23,000 clones, 82% occurring once. This sample comprised unsorted PBMCs, obtained 0.3 years after starting antiretroviral therapy. The clonotype comes from a man aged 50 to 60 with HIV. The chain joins TRBV20-1 to TRBJ2-7, with 7 nucleotides matching TRBD2. The CDR3, as DNA: TGCAGTGCTAGAGATCGCGGGAGCGTGTACTTC. This encodes CSARDRGSVYF.